This T cell receptor (beta chain) is from a study of shared clonotypes between healthy human individuals. Study details: The study drew on a couple of women and a few men aged 18 to 49 as donors. The study's findings and limits: Apart from blood, nothing was sampled; tissue repertoires likely differ.

The method was immunoSEQ multiplex PCR; TCRdb's version includes in-frame clones alone and lacks a portion of them. The repertoire has roughly 2 million clones, 85% to 95% of them found once; the top ten carry around 0.13%. The ends lost 6 bases at V and 7 bases at J; junction bases unmatched: 10. Germline V gene lookup returns CDR1 MDHEN and CDR2 SYDVKM. The CDR3 runs to 14 residues. Note on this clone: Antigen unknown.

The chain links TRBV28 to TRBJ2-7; 9 bases match TRBD1. The TCR comes from a man between 18 and 35 years old in good health. Sample: naive CD4+ T cells sorted from blood. Subset: CD45RA+ positively selected. The CDR3 coding sequence is TGTGCCAGCAGGGAACAGGGGGCTAGACGGGAGCAGTACTTC. Translated: CASREQGARREQYF.